The source of this TCR beta chain is a study of T cells in Graves' hyperthyroidism and ophthalmopathy. Study-level information: Peripheral blood samples were taken at initial diagnosis, prior to any treatment.

V was pared by 4 bases and J by 4 bases, with 7 bases of the junction left unmatched. The length of the CDR3 is 15 residues. The V gene's germline CDR1 is LGHDT and CDR2 YNNKEL (reference sequence). With a duration under 2 months, the hyperthyroidism was newly diagnosed in patients aged 18 to 65. The investigators amplified TCR beta CDR3 regions from RNA transcripts. Using the HTBI primer set, a first-round RT-PCR was run on the TCR CDR3. MiXCR, run by TCRdb on the multiplex PCR reads, gives a single entry per CDR3 protein. The sample lists roughly 300,000 distinct CDR3 sequences, around a sixth occurring once.

This receptor was identified in a woman in her forties or fifties with Graves' hyperthyroidism. The sequenced material came from blood. V usage is TRBV3-1 and J usage is TRBJ2-4; TRBD1 matches at 7 bases. CDR3 bases: TGTGCCAGCAGCCTTCAAGGGGGCTCAAAAAACATTCAGTACTTC. Its translation: CASSLQGGSKNIQYF.